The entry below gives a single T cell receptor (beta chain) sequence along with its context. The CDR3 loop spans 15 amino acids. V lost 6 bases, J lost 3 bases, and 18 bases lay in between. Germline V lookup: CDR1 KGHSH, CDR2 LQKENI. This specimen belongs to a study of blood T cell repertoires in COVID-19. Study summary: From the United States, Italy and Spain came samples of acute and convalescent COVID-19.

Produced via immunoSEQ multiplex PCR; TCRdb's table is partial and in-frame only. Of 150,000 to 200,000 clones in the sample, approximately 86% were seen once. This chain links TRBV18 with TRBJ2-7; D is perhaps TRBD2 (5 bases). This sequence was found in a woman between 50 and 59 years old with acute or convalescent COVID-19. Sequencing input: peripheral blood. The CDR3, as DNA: TGTGCCAGCTCCCCTTTGAGGGATACTATCTACGAGCAGTACTTC. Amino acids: CASSPLRDTIYEQYF. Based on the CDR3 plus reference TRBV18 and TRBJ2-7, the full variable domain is NAGVMQNPRHLVRRRGQEARLRCSPMKGHSHVYWYRQLPEEGLKFMVYLQKENIIDESGMPKERFSAEFPKEGPSILRIQQVVRGDSAAYFCASSPLRDTIYEQYFGPGTRLTVT.